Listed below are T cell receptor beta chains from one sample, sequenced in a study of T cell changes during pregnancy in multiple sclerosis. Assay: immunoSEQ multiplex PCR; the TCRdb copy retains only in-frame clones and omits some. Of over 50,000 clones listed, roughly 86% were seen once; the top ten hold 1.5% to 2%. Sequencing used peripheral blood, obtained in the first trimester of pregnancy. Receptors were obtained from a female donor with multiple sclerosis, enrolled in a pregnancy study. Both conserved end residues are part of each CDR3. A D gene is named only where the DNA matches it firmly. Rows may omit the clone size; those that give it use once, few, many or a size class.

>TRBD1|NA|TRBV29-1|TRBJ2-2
TGCAGCGTGGGAAACAGGGGGGTTAACACCGGGGAGCTGTTTTTT
CSVGNRGVNTGELFF
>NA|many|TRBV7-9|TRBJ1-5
TGTGCCAGCAGCTCAGTTAATAGCAATCAGCCCCAGCATTTT
CASSSVNSNQPQHF
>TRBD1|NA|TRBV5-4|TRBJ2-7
TGTGCCAGCAGCCGGAGGGGGACAGGGCTCCACTACGAGCAGTACTTC
CASSRRGTGLHYEQYF
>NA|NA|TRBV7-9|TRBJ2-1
TGTGCCAGCAGCTCCATGACTCGGTCTATATACAATGAGCAGTTCTTC
CASSSMTRSIYNEQFF
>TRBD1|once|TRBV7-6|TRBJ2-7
TGTGCCAGCAGCTACGGGACAGGGGCCTACGAGCAGTACTTC
CASSYGTGAYEQYF
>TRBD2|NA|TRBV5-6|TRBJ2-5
TGTGCCAGCAGCCCGGGACTAGCGGGAGGCCCCCAAGAGACCCAGTACTTC
CASSPGLAGGPQETQYF
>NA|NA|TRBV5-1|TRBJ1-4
TGCGCCAGCAGCTTAGGACACTCTGCAACTAATGAAAAACTGTTTTTT
CASSLGHSATNEKLFF
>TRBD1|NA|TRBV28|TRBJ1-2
TGTGCCAGCAGTCTCGGACAGGTGGATGGCTACACCTTC
CASSLGQVDGYTF
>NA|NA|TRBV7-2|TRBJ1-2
TGTGCCAGCAGCGCGACAAATGCTAACTATGGCTACACCTTC
CASSATNANYGYTF
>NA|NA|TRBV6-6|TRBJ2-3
TGTGCCAGCAGTTACTCGCAGGGAAAAGATACGCAGTATTTT
CASSYSQGKDTQYF
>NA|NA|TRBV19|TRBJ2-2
TGTGCCAGTAGATTACAGGGAGGGTACGCCGGGGAGCTGTTTTTT
CASRLQGGYAGELFF
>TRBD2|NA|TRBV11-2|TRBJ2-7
TGTGCCAGCAGCTTAGTGCCTAGCGGGAGCTCCTACGAGCAGTACTTC
CASSLVPSGSSYEQYF
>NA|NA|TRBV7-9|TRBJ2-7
TGTGCCAGCAGCGGGCTGTGGCAGTACTTC
CASSGLWQYF
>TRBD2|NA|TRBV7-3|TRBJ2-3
TGTGCCAGCAGCTTAACAGGCGCGGGAGCAGATACGCAGTATTTT
CASSLTGAGADTQYF
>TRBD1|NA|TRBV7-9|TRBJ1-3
TGTGCCAGCCGTGAACAGGGGTTCTCTGGAAACACCATATATTTT
CASREQGFSGNTIYF
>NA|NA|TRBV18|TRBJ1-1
TGTGCCAGCTCACCAAACAGGGCCGAAGCTTTCTTT
CASSPNRAEAFF
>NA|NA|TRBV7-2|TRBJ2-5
TGTGCCAGCAGCCGGAGGGCCGGAAAGACGGAGACCCAGTACTTC
CASSRRAGKTETQYF
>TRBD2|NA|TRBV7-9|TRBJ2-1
TGTGCCAGCAGCTTCGCGGGGACTAGCGGGAGCATCCCGAGGTTCTTC
CASSFAGTSGSIPRFF
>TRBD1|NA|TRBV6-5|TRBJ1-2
TGTGCCAGCAGTCTTGGACAGGGAAGTTATGGCTACACCTTC
CASSLGQGSYGYTF
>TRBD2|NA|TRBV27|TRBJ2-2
TGTGCCAGCAGGGGACTAGCGGGAGGCACCGGGGAGCTGTTTTTT
CASRGLAGGTGELFF
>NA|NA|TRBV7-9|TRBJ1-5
TGTGCCAGCAGCCCCCAGGGCGGCAATCAGCCCCAGCATTTT
CASSPQGGNQPQHF
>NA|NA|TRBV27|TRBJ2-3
TGTGCCAGCAGTTCGCGGGGATCCGGGACTCAGAGAACAGATACGCAGTATTTT
CASSSRGSGTQRTDTQYF
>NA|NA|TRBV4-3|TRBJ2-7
TGCGCCAGCAGCCAGACGACAGCCTACGAGCAGTACTTC
CASSQTTAYEQYF
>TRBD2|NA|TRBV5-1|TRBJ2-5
TGCGCCAGCAGCCCTAGCGGGAGGTTCCAAGAGACCCAGTACTTC
CASSPSGRFQETQYF
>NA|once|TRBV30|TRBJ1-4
TGTGCCGGACGGGAGACGCGGGAAAAACTGTTTTTT
CAGRETREKLFF
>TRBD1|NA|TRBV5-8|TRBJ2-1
TGTGCCAGCATCCCCGGACAGGGGGCTATCAATGAGCAGTTCTTC
CASIPGQGAINEQFF
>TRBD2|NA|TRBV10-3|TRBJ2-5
TGTGCCATCAGGGAAAGACTAGCGGGAGGGCCAAGCGAGACCCAGTACTTC
CAIRERLAGGPSETQYF
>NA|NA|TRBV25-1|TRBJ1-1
TGTGCCAGCACCGATTTACGGGGCACTGAAGCTTTCTTT
CASTDLRGTEAFF
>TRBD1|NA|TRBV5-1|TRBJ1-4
TGCGCCAGCAGCGGACAGGGTGGGGAAAAACTGTTTTTT
CASSGQGGEKLFF
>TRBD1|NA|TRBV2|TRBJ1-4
TGTGCCAGCAGTGGGACAGGGACTGGCGAAAAACTGTTTTTT
CASSGTGTGEKLFF
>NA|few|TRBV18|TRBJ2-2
TGTGCCAGCTCACCACCGGGGACATCGAACACCGGGGAGCTGTTTTTT
CASSPPGTSNTGELFF
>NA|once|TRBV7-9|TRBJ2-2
TGTGCCAGCAGCCCCTCGTTATCAGGGACCGGGGAGCTGTTTTTT
CASSPSLSGTGELFF
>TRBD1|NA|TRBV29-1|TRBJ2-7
TGCAGCGTTGTGGACAGGGGCTCCGCCTACGAGCAGTACTTC
CSVVDRGSAYEQYF
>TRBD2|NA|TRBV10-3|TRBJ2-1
TGTGCCATCAGTGAGGGGCATCATAGCGGGAGGGCGTCCTACAATGAGCAGTTCTTC
CAISEGHHSGRASYNEQFF
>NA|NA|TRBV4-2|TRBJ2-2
TGTGCCAGCAGCCAAGATCGTGGGCAGGGTTTGAACACCGGGGAGCTGTTTTTT
CASSQDRGQGLNTGELFF
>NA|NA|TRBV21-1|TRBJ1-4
TGTGCCAGCAGCAACGACGGTGACTCTAATGAAAAACTGTTTTTT
CASSNDGDSNEKLFF
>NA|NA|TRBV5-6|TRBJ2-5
TGTGCCAGCAGCTTGGTGGCAGGGGCAGGAGAGACCCAGTACTTC
CASSLVAGAGETQYF
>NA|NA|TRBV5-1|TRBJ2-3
TGCGCCAGCAGCTGGACCTCGGACAGTTCTAGCACAGATACGCAGTATTTT
CASSWTSDSSSTDTQYF
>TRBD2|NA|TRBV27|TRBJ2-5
TGTGCCAGCAGTCCCCGGGGGGTCTGGGAGACCCAGTACTTC
CASSPRGVWETQYF
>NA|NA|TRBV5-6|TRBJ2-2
TGTGCCAGCAGCTTCGCTAGTTTGAACACCGGGGAGCTGTTTTTT
CASSFASLNTGELFF
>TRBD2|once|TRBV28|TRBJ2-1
TGTGCCAGCAGCCCGGGACTAGCGGGATACAATGAGCAGTTCTTC
CASSPGLAGYNEQFF
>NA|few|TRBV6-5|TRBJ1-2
TGTGCCAGCAGGCGTCAGGCTGGCTATGGCTACACCTTC
CASRRQAGYGYTF
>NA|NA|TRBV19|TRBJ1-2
TGTGCCAGTAGTCTACGACAGGATGGCTACACCTTC
CASSLRQDGYTF
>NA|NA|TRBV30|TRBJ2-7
TGTGCCTGGAGTATAAACTACGAGCAGTACTTC
CAWSINYEQYF
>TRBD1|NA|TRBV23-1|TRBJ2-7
TGCGCCAGCAGTCCTCCTCATCGGACAGGGCCCTACGAGCAGTACTTC
CASSPPHRTGPYEQYF
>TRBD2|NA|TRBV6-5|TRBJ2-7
TGTGCCAGCAGCCGGGAGGTGAGAGTCGAGCAGTACTTC
CASSREVRVEQYF
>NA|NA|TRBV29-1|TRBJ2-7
TGCAGCGTTACAGCCTCCTACGAGCAGTACTTC
CSVTASYEQYF
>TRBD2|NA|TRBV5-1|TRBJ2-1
TGCGCCAGCAGCCTGTACAGTGGGGGGGGTTACAATGAGCAGTTCTTC
CASSLYSGGGYNEQFF
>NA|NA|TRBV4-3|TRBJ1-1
TGCGCCAGCAGCCAAGGAAGGACAGACCCTATTGAAGCTTTCTTT
CASSQGRTDPIEAFF
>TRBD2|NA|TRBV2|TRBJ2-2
TGTGCCAGCAGTGAAGGGGGACTAGAGTTTGGGGAGCTGTTTTTT
CASSEGGLEFGELFF
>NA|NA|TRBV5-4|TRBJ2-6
TGTGCCAGCAGCTTGAGCAGGGGCGGCTCTGGGGCCAACGTCCTGACTTTC
CASSLSRGGSGANVLTF
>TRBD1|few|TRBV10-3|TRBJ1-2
TGTGCCATCAGTGAGGGAGGACAGGCCTTCGGTGGCTACACCTTC
CAISEGGQAFGGYTF
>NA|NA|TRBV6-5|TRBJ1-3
TGTGCCAGCAGTTCTGACAGCTCTGGAAACACCATATATTTT
CASSSDSSGNTIYF